The rows below give T cell receptor beta chains drawn from one sample of a study of T cells in Graves' hyperthyroidism and ophthalmopathy. Via MiXCR, TCRdb re-called the multiplex PCR reads, giving one row per CDR3 protein. Of 300,000 or so distinct CDR3 sequences listed, roughly 15% are singletons. Sequencing was carried out using blood. The origin of the receptors is a man aged 30 to 39 with Graves' hyperthyroidism. The CDR3 runs from the conserved cysteine through the conserved F or W. D genes are given only for firm matches. Clone sizes are given selectively: once, few, many, or a class where the clone is expanded.

length	J	V	size	D	DNA	CDR3
15	TRBJ2-5	TRBV5-1	many	TRBD2	TGCGCCAGCAGCTTGTTAGCGGGGAAACAAGAGACCCAGTACTTC	CASSLLAGKQETQYF
17	TRBJ2-7	TRBV7-2	.	TRBD2	TGTGCCAGCAGCCCCCGGACTAGCGGGATTCTCTCCTACGAGCAGTACTTC	CASSPRTSGILSYEQYF
15	TRBJ1-5	TRBV6-1	.	TRBD1	TGTGCCAGCAGTCGGACAGGGGAGCGGAGTCAGCCCCAGCATTTT	CASSRTGERSQPQHF
18	TRBJ2-1	TRBV24-1	many	.	TGTGCCACCAGTGATTTGGAAGAAGGTGCGGGAAGGGTGTATGAGCAGTTCTTC	CATSDLEEGAGRVYEQFF
14	TRBJ2-7	TRBV15	.	.	TGTGCCACCAGCAGAGATCTTGGGGGGTTCGAGCAGTACTTC	CATSRDLGGFEQYF
15	TRBJ1-5	TRBV25-1	.	.	TGTGCCAGCAGTGAACCAGGGGATAGCAATCAGCCCCAGCATTTT	CASSEPGDSNQPQHF
15	TRBJ2-1	TRBV5-1	many	.	TGCGCCAGCAGCTTGGGGGGGCCCCCATACAATGAGCAGTTCTTC	CASSLGGPPYNEQFF
14	TRBJ2-3	TRBV6-1	many	.	TGTGCCAGCAGTGTAGAAGAGGAGACAGATACGCAGTATTTT	CASSVEEETDTQYF
15	TRBJ2-1	TRBV9	.	TRBD1	TGTGCCAGCAGCGTAGCGTTACAGGGGTGGTATGAGCAGTTCTTC	CASSVALQGWYEQFF
11	TRBJ2-3	TRBV29-1	many	.	TGCAGCGTTGATGTAGGAGGTACGCAGTATTTT	CSVDVGGTQYF
18	TRBJ1-3	TRBV27	.	TRBD1	TGTGCCAGCAGTTTAACGGGACAGGGGGCTCTAGGTGGAAACACCATATATTTT	CASSLTGQGALGGNTIYF
11	TRBJ1-6	TRBV30	.	.	TGTGCCTGGGACCGGAACTCACCCCTCCACTTT	CAWDRNSPLHF
15	TRBJ2-1	TRBV11-2	many	.	TGTGCCAGCAGCTTCTTGGGGGGGGCGTACAATGAGCAGTTCTTC	CASSFLGGAYNEQFF
15	TRBJ2-3	TRBV20-1	many	.	TGCAGTGCTAGTCAAGTCGGCGGACCCACAGATACGCAGTATTTT	CSASQVGGPTDTQYF
12	TRBJ2-5	TRBV28	many	.	TGTGCCAGCGCATCGGGAAAAGAGACCCAGTACTTC	CASASGKETQYF
14	TRBJ1-4	TRBV18	many	.	TGTGCCAGCTCACCAGGGCGGGTTGATGAAAAACTGTTTTTT	CASSPGRVDEKLFF
12	TRBJ2-2	TRBV30	.	.	TGTGCCTGGAGTTCTGAAACCGGGGAGCTGTTTTTT	CAWSSETGELFF
15	TRBJ2-5	TRBV5-1	few	.	TGCGCCAGCAGCCGTTCGGACGGTGTAGGGGAGACCCAGTACTTC	CASSRSDGVGETQYF
16	TRBJ2-3	TRBV12-3/TRBV12-4	many	TRBD2	TGTGCCAGCAGCCTAGCGGAAGCAGCGATCACAGATACGCAGTATTTT	CASSLAEAAITDTQYF
13	TRBJ1-2	TRBV30	.	TRBD1	TGTGCCTGGACCCGGGACAGGGTCTATGGCTACACCTTC	CAWTRDRVYGYTF
15	TRBJ2-7	TRBV20-1	.	TRBD2	TGCAGTGCCCTGGTACTAGCGGGGCCCGGGTACGAGCAGTACTTC	CSALVLAGPGYEQYF
14	TRBJ2-3	TRBV7-2	many	.	TGTGCCAGCAGCTTGTTAGCGGCCGGAGATACGCAGTATTTT	CASSLLAAGDTQYF